The present T cell receptor (beta chain) was sequenced within a study of cytomegalovirus exposure and HLA in healthy donors. Germline-derived CDR1 and CDR2 are SGHVS and FNYEAQ. This CDR3 region has 12 residues. Between the trimmed V and J ends, which lost 3 bases and 8 bases, there was a span of 8 bases. Whole-study results and caveats: Apparent HLA restriction characterized most CMV-associated TCR beta chains in a later analysis.

It was with 60 Vbeta and 13 Jbeta primers that the PCR ran. Libraries were prepared by immunoSEQ multiplex PCR; TCRdb keeps only in-frame clonotypes and omits some of them. Its clone listing holds about 88,000 clones. As regards this clone: Its antigen is undetermined.

The gene calls are TRBV7-6 and TRBJ2-1; TRBD1 is a possible D gene (5 bases). The source is a girl aged 5 to 17 in good health and CMV-seropositive. Sequenced material: PBMCs. The CDR3 is CASSFSGYEQFF. The CDR3 nucleotides read TGTGCCAGCAGCTTCTCAGGGTATGAGCAGTTCTTC.